This entry lists 19 T cell receptor beta chains sequenced from one sample in a study of shared clonotypes between healthy human individuals. Using immunoSEQ multiplex PCR, the repertoire was profiled, and TCRdb retains in-frame clones only, with some absent. The sample shows 600,000 to 800,000 clones, 55% to 75% of them seen only once. The sequenced material came from memory CD4+ T cells sorted from blood. This sample's subset: CD45RA-negative fraction. The origin of the receptors is a woman in her twenties or thirties in good health.

This clone was detected a few times. The chain carries TRBV2 and TRBJ1-1, with a weak D call TRBD1 (6 bases). The germline CDR1 and CDR2 sequences are SNHLY and FYNNEI. Deletions cut 6 bases from V and 3 bases from J, with 14 bases between. This CDR3 comprises 14 residues. CDR3 in amino acids: CASRLQGRDTEAFF. CDR3 coding DNA: TGTGCCAGCAGACTACAGGGCAGGGACACTGAAGCTTTCTTT.

V usage is TRBV6-1 and J usage is TRBJ2-7; D could derive from TRBD1 or TRBD2 (5 bases each). From germline, CDR1 is MNHNS and CDR2 SASEGT. Between the trimmed V and J ends, which lost 5 bases and 2 bases, there was a span of 13 bases. The CDR3 sequence is 14 residues long. Written as DNA, the CDR3 is TGTGCCAGCAGTAGAGGGACGGCAACCTACGAGCAGTACTTC. Its translation is CASSRGTATYEQYF.

The V gene is TRBV6-5, the J gene TRBJ2-1, with TRBD2 identical over 7 bases. Looked up from germline, CDR1 is MNHEY and CDR2 is SVGAGI. The ends lost 2 bases at V and 2 bases at J; junction bases unmatched: 3. The length of the CDR3 is 15 residues. In DNA form, the CDR3 reads TGTGCCAGCAGTTACCAACTAGCGACCTACAATGAGCAGTTCTTC. Its protein product is CASSYQLATYNEQFF.

This clone was detected only once. The chain has TRBV15 and TRBJ2-7, with TRBD2 matching 7 bases. CDR3 length: 14 amino acids. Per germline, CDR1 LNHNV and CDR2 YYDKDF (reference sequence). Trimming took 1 base from V and 0 from J; bases not matched to a gene: 0. The DNA of the CDR3 is TGTGCCACCAGCAGAGGCGGGGGCTCCTACGAGCAGTACTTC. This codes for CATSRGGGSYEQYF.

This chain uses TRBV5-1 with TRBJ2-1, with 7 bases identical to TRBD1. The V gene's germline CDR1 is SGHRS and CDR2 YFSETQ. V lost 7 bases and J lost 0; bases outside the gene matches: 7. CDR3 length equals 15 residues. CDR3 nucleotide sequence: TGCGCCAGCTACCGGGACAGTAGCTCCTACAATGAGCAGTTCTTC. The encoded protein is CASYRDSSSYNEQFF.

The CDR3 DNA reads TGTGCCAGCAGCTTGGGGACAGTAAGGGCTCGGGAAGAGACCCAGTACTTC. Its protein product is CASSLGTVRAREETQYF. The chain recombines TRBV5-8 with TRBJ2-5; maybe TRBD1 (6 bases). Germline CDR1 and CDR2: SGHTS and YDEGEE. CDR3 length equals 17 residues. V was shortened by 0 bases and J by 3 bases, with 18 bases between the two germline ends.

The chain couples TRBV28 to TRBJ1-4; no definite D call. V lost 5 bases to trimming and J lost 4 bases, with 11 bases between them. The germline gives CDR1 MDHEN, CDR2 SYDVKM. This CDR3 is 14 amino acids long. The chain's CDR3 is CASSSYLLNEKLFF. For the CDR3, the DNA is TGTGCCAGCAGTAGCTACCTTCTTAATGAAAAACTGTTTTTT.

The V and J genes are TRBV7-2 and TRBJ2-4, with TRBD2 identical over 7 bases. Germline values: CDR1 SGHTA, CDR2 FQGNSA. V shed 3 bases, J shed 7 bases, and the junction held 9 bases outside the gene matches. The CDR3 is 15 residues long. As DNA, the CDR3 is TGTGCCAGCAGCTTTTTGGGCGGGAGAGGGAACATTCAGTACTTC. It codes for CASSFLGGRGNIQYF.

The rearrangement uses TRBV19 and TRBJ2-7, with 7 bases aligning to TRBD1. Germline V gene sequence: CDR1 LNHDA, CDR2 SQIVND (reference sequence). V dropped 6 bases and J dropped 0; count of bases not matched to a gene: 5. The CDR3 sequence is 14 residues long. The CDR3 sequence: CASRETGSSYEQYF. The CDR3 coding sequence is TGTGCCAGTAGAGAGACAGGGAGCTCCTACGAGCAGTACTTC.

This chain links TRBV27 with TRBJ1-1; D uncertain. This CDR3 region has 16 residues. The V end was cut by 5 bases, the J end by 1 base, with 17 bases between. Looked up from germline, CDR1 is MNHEY and CDR2 is SMNVEV (reference sequence). The CDR3 sequence: CASSMRGRRGNTEAFF. The CDR3 nucleotides are TGTGCCAGCAGTATGCGCGGGCGACGGGGGAACACTGAAGCTTTCTTT.

The sample holds a few counts of this clone. Other nucleotide sequences from this sample produce the same CDR3. The J gene is TRBJ1-3, the V gene TRBV18; D possibly corresponds to TRBD1 (5 bases). CDR1 KGHSH and CDR2 LQKENI come from the germline V gene. Trimming left V 1 base short and J 0 bases short, with 7 bases between. This CDR3 contains 15 residues. The CDR3 nucleotides read TGTGCCAGCTCACCACGGGACCTCTCTGGAAACACCATATATTTT. Translating it yields CASSPRDLSGNTIYF.

The rearrangement uses TRBV19 and TRBJ1-1, with TRBD1 as a possible D gene (5 bases). The CDR3 is made up of 14 amino acids. V was clipped by 6 bases and J by 0 bases, with 11 bases between them. From germline, CDR1 is LNHDA and CDR2 SQIVND (reference sequence). The CDR3 bases are TGTGCCAGTAGGACCGGGACCTTGAACACTGAAGCTTTCTTT. Translated: CASRTGTLNTEAFF.

This clone has more than one count but fewer than ten. The rearrangement links TRBV28 to TRBJ1-4; 10 nucleotides agree with TRBD1. The ends lost 7 bases at V and 7 bases at J; junction bases unmatched: 6. Germline loops: CDR1 MDHEN, CDR2 SYDVKM. CDR3 length: 14 amino acids. The CDR3 coding sequence is TGTGCCAGCACCGGGACAGGGGTGGTTGAAAAACTGTTTTTT. Translation: CASTGTGVVEKLFF.

This clone was counted only a few times. The chain joins TRBV7-9 to TRBJ2-1; the D is unclear. V dropped 4 bases and J dropped 8 bases, with 15 bases sitting between them. CDR1 and CDR2 (germline): SEHNR, FQNEAQ (reference sequence). The CDR3 is 14 amino acids. The CDR3 DNA reads TGTGCCAGCAGCTCCCTGGCAGCGTGGGATGAGCAGTTCTTC. It codes for CASSSLAAWDEQFF.

The chain's CDR3 is CAIQGPDSGNTIYF. CDR3 bases: TGTGCCATCCAGGGCCCCGACTCTGGAAACACCATATATTTT. V gene TRBV10-3 combines with J gene TRBJ1-3, with a possible D match to TRBD1 (5 bases). Germline CDR1 is ENHRY and CDR2 is SYGVKD. V gave up 8 bases and J gave up 0 bases, with 11 bases separating them. This CDR3 is 14 amino acids long.

This chain joins TRBV18 and TRBJ1-1, with unresolved D. The CDR3 consists of 14 residues. Trimming cost V 2 bases and J 2 bases, with 9 bases left between them. Looked up from germline, CDR1 is KGHSH and CDR2 is LQKENI. In nucleotides, the CDR3 is TGTGCCAGCTCACCAAAGGCGAAAAACACTGAAGCTTTCTTT. Residues: CASSPKAKNTEAFF.

The chain combines TRBV13 with TRBJ2-7; no clear D gene. Germline CDR1 is PRHDT and CDR2 is FYEKMQ (reference sequence). Trimming stripped 0 bases from V and 0 bases from J, with 12 bases between. The CDR3 is 16 residues long. The CDR3 sequence: CASSLGLGTSSYEQYF. Here the CDR3 DNA reads TGTGCCAGCAGCTTAGGCTTGGGCACTTCCTCCTACGAGCAGTACTTC.

The chain couples TRBV6-4 to TRBJ1-2; D gene ambiguous. Germline loops: CDR1 MRHNA, CDR2 SNTAGT. This CDR3 comprises 14 residues. Trimming cost V 2 bases and J 8 bases, with 15 bases left between them. The CDR3 here is CASSDNRRLLGYTF. Here the CDR3 DNA reads TGTGCCAGCAGTGACAACCGGAGGCTTCTAGGCTACACCTTC.

The CDR3 DNA reads as TGTGCCAGCAGTTTGCAACACCCAACCAGCGGGAGGCTCCGTTACGAGCAGTACTTC. As protein: CASSLQHPTSGRLRYEQYF. V usage is TRBV28 and J usage is TRBJ2-7; TRBD2 matches 9 bases. This CDR3 spans 19 amino acids. Losses at the gene ends were 3 bases for V and 4 bases for J; bases not matched to a gene: 19. CDR1 MDHEN and CDR2 SYDVKM come from the germline V gene.